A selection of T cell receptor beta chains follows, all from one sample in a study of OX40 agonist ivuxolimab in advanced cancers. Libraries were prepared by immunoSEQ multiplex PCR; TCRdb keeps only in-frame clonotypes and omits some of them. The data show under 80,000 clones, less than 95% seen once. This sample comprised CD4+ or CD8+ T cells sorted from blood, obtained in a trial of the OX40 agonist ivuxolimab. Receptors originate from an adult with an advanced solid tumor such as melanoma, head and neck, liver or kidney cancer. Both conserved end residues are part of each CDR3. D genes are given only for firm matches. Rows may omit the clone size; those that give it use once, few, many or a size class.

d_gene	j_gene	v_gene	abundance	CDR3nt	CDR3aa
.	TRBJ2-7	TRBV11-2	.	TGTGCCAGCAGTCCCGTTCCCCGGGACCATACCTACGAGCAGTACTTC	CASSPVPRDHTYEQYF
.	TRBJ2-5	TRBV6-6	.	TGTGCCAGCAGTTATATCAGTTGGGAGACCCAGTACTTC	CASSYISWETQYF
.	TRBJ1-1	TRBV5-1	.	TGCGCCAGCAGCTCGCTCGGCAGCTCAAACACTGAAGCTTTCTTT	CASSSLGSSNTEAFF
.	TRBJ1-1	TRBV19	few	TGTGCCAGTAACAACCCCCCGGGGGAGGGGACCGCTGAAGCTTTCTTT	CASNNPPGEGTAEAFF
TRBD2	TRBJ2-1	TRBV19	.	TGTGCCAGTAGTATTGGGACTAGCCGGAATGAGCAGTTCTTC	CASSIGTSRNEQFF
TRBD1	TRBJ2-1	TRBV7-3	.	TGTGCCAGCAGCCAGGGGGCGGACGCGCGTATTAGTGAGCAGTTCTTC	CASSQGADARISEQFF
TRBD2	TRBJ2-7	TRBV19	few	TGTGCCACGACTAGCGGGAGGGGAGCCGAGCAGTACTTC	CATTSGRGAEQYF
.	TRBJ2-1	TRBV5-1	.	TGCGCCAGCAGCTTCGAGAGGAGGAATGAGCAGTTCTTC	CASSFERRNEQFF
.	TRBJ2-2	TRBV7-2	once	TGTGCCAGCAGCTTTCGGGCCTCTTCGTCAGGCACCGGGGAGCTGTTTTTT	CASSFRASSSGTGELFF
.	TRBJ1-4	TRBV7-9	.	TGTGCCAGCAGCTCGGGACTGAAGTATGCAACTAATGAAAAACTGTTTTTT	CASSSGLKYATNEKLFF
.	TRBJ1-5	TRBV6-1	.	TGTGCCAGCCAGCTTAATCCAGCCTCCAATCAGCCCCAGCATTTT	CASQLNPASNQPQHF
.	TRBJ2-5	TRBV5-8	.	TGTGCCAGCAGCCCACGGGGCGGCTCAAAAGAGACCCAGTACTTC	CASSPRGGSKETQYF
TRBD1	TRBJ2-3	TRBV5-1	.	TGCGCCAGCAGCCAAGGACAGGGAAGGTTTAATACGCAGTATTTT	CASSQGQGRFNTQYF
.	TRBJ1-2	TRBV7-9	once	TGTGCCAGCCGTTCCCTAGGGATCTATGGCTACACCTTC	CASRSLGIYGYTF
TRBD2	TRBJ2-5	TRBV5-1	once	TGCGCCAGCAGCTTGGGAACTAGCGGGGAAGAGACCCAGTACTTC	CASSLGTSGEETQYF
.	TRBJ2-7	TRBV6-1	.	TGTGCCAGCAGCTCAGGCTCCTACGAGCAGTACTTC	CASSSGSYEQYF
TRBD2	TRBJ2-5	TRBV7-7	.	TGTGCTAGCAGCTTGCAGCGGGGGGTTCAAGAGACCCAGTACTTC	CASSLQRGVQETQYF
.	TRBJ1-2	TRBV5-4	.	TGTGCCAGCAGCTTGGGCTTCGGAAACTATGGCTACACCTTC	CASSLGFGNYGYTF
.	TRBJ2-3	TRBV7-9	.	TGTGCCAGCAGCTTAGCGCCCTCCCTCGGCCGGGATACGCAGTATTTT	CASSLAPSLGRDTQYF
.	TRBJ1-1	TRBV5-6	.	TGTGCCAGCAGCTTGCCTGGACAGCTGAACACTGAAGCTTTCTTT	CASSLPGQLNTEAFF
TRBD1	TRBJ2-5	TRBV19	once	TGTGCCAGTAGTACTCGGACAGGGGGGGTTCAAGAGACCCAGTACTTC	CASSTRTGGVQETQYF
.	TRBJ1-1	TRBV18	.	TGTGCCAGCTCACCTTTAGGGGATACTGAAGCTTTCTTT	CASSPLGDTEAFF
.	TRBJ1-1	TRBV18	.	TGTGCCAGCTCCGTAGGAGGGGTGGACACTGAAGCTTTCTTT	CASSVGGVDTEAFF
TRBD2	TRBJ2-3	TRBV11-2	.	TGTGCCAGCAGACGAAGCGGGCCTAGCGGGAGGGCCACAGATACGCAGTATTTT	CASRRSGPSGRATDTQYF
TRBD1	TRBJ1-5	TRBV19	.	TGTGCCAGTAGTAGGGCCCAGGGGGTAGATATCAGCCCCCAGCATTTT	CASSRAQGVDISPQHF
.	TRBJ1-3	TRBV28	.	TGTGCCAGCAGCAACTCTGGAAACACCATATATTTT	CASSNSGNTIYF
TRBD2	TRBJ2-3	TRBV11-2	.	TGTGCCAGCAGCCGTACGACCGGGACTAGATCAGATACGCAGTATTTT	CASSRTTGTRSDTQYF
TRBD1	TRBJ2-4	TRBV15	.	TGTGCCACCAGCAGATTACTGACAGGGGCCAAAAACATTCAGTACTTC	CATSRLLTGAKNIQYF
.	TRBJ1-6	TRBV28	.	TGTGCCAGCAGTCAAACGGGTTCACCCCTCCACTTT	CASSQTGSPLHF
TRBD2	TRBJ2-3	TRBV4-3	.	TGCGCCAGCAGCCAAATGGGAGGACTAGCGGGGGGGAGCACAGATACGCAGTATTTT	CASSQMGGLAGGSTDTQYF
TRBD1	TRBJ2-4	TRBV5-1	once	TGCGCCAGCAGTTATGCAGGGGGCGACATTCAGTACTTC	CASSYAGGDIQYF
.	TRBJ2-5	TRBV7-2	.	TGTGCCAGCAGCCCACGGGTGACGGCTAGGGAGACCCAGTACTTC	CASSPRVTARETQYF
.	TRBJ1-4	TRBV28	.	TGTGCCACGTGGGCCCAGGGGGAAAAACTGTTTTTT	CATWAQGEKLFF
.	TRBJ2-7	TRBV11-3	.	TGTGCCAGCAGCTTAGATTCTCGAGGCAGACCAGAGCAGTACTTC	CASSLDSRGRPEQYF
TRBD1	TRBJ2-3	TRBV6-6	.	TGTGCCAGCAGTTACTACAGGGGAGTCACAGATACGCAGTATTTT	CASSYYRGVTDTQYF
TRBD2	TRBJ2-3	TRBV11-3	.	TGTGCCAGCAGCTCGTGGACTAGCGGGGGCGGATACACAGATACGCAGTATTTT	CASSSWTSGGGYTDTQYF
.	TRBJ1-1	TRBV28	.	TGTGCCAGCAGTTCCCCCGGGAAAGGAAGAAACACTGAAGCTTTCTTT	CASSSPGKGRNTEAFF
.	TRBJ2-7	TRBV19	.	TGTGCCAGTAGTATGCAGGGACCCTACGAGCAGTACTTC	CASSMQGPYEQYF
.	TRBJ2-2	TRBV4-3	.	TGCGCCAGCAGCCTGTTAGGAGGCGCGCGCACCGGGGAGCTGTTTTTT	CASSLLGGARTGELFF
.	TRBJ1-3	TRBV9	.	TGTGCCAGCAGCGTAGCCCCGGGCTCTGGAAACACCATATATTTT	CASSVAPGSGNTIYF
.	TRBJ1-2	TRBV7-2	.	TGTGCCAGCAGCTTAGACAGGACTGGCTACACCTTC	CASSLDRTGYTF
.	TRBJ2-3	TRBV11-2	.	TGTGCCAGCAGCCCTAGCACAGATACGCAGTATTTT	CASSPSTDTQYF
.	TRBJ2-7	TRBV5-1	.	TGCGCCAGCAGTTTTGCTAGCGCCTACGAGCAGTACTTC	CASSFASAYEQYF
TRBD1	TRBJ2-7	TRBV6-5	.	TGTGCCAGCAGTTACTCTAGTGGGACAGGGTCCTACGAGCAGTACTTC	CASSYSSGTGSYEQYF
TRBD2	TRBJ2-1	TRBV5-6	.	TGTGCCAGCAGCTTGACGTCATCAGCGGGAGGTCTCGATGAGCAGTTCTTC	CASSLTSSAGGLDEQFF
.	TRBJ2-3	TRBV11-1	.	TGTGCCAGCAGCTTTTTTCTCCGAGATACGCAGTATTTT	CASSFFLRDTQYF
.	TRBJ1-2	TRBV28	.	TGTGCCAGCGGAGAGACACTACACCGGGGTGGCTACACCTTC	CASGETLHRGGYTF
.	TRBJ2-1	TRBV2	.	TGTGCCAGCAGTGAATCGGCTGCCGGACCCAATGAGCAGTTCTTC	CASSESAAGPNEQFF
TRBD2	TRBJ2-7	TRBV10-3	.	TGTGCCATCAGTGCTTCTAGCGGAGTTGCCTACGAGCAGTACTTC	CAISASSGVAYEQYF
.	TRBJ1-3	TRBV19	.	TGTGCCAGTCGCCTCAACTCGGGAAACACCATATATTTT	CASRLNSGNTIYF
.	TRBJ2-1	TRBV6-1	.	TGTGCCAGCAGTGGCCCGACTCAACAGTTCTTC	CASSGPTQQFF
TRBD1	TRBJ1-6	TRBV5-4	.	TGTGCCAGCAGCTTAAGGGGACAGGTCGTTAATTCACCCCTCCACTTT	CASSLRGQVVNSPLHF
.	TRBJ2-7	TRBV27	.	TGTGCCAGCAGGAGGACGGGGAGCTCCTACGAGCAGTACTTC	CASRRTGSSYEQYF
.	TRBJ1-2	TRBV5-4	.	TGTGCCAGCAGCTTGGAGGGATACAACTATGGCTACACCTTC	CASSLEGYNYGYTF
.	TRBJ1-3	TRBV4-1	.	TGCGCCAGCAGGCCCGCGGGTTCCGGAAACACCATATATTTT	CASRPAGSGNTIYF
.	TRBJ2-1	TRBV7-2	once	TGTGCCAGCAGCGCGTTTGGACCCTCCTACAATGAGCAGTTCTTC	CASSAFGPSYNEQFF
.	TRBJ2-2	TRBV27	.	TGTGCCAGCAGTCCACAGAACACCGGGGAGCTGTTTTTT	CASSPQNTGELFF